A single sample gave rise to the 4 T cell receptor beta chains below, sequenced in a study of T cells in Graves' hyperthyroidism and ophthalmopathy. Amplification targeted TCR beta CDR3 regions from RNA transcripts. HTBI primers were used for first-round RT-PCR of the TCR CDR3. Via MiXCR, TCRdb re-called the multiplex PCR reads, giving one row per CDR3 protein. The table shows around 600,000 distinct CDR3 sequences, with roughly 15% occurring only once. The material sequenced was blood. The receptors here all came from a woman aged 45-65 years with Graves' ophthalmopathy.

V gene TRBV5-6 combines with J gene TRBJ2-5; 8 bases fit TRBD1. The CDR3 runs 15 residues. With 5 bases clipped from V and 5 bases from J, the junction kept 11 bases outside the gene matches. Germline V gives CDR1 SGHDT, CDR2 YYEEEE. The CDR3 region is CASRAQTGVEETQYF. In nucleotides, the CDR3 is TGTGCCAGCAGGGCCCAGACAGGGGTCGAGGAGACCCAGTACTTC.

As for this clonotype: Given a much more abundant clone one base away, this may be a read error. This rearrangement joins TRBV5-1 to TRBJ2-1, with D perhaps matching TRBD1 (6 bases). Trimming took 6 bases from V and 10 from J, leaving 20 bases between them. This CDR3 is 14 amino acids long. Germline V lookup: CDR1 SGHRS, CDR2 YFSETQ. The CDR3, as DNA: TGCGCCAGCACCCCAATGGGTAGCAGGGGCGAGCAGTTCTTC. This gives the protein CASTPMGSRGEQFF.

This clonotype was counted many times. The genes are TRBV20-1 and TRBJ2-1, with 7 positions matching TRBD2. Per the germline V gene, CDR1 is DFQATT and CDR2 is SNEGSKA (reference sequence). Trimming at V came to 7 bases and at J to 6 bases, leaving 12 bases not matched to a gene. The CDR3 runs 14 residues. The DNA for the CDR3 is TGCAGTGGCCGGAGCGGGAACGTTGGCAATGAGCAGTTCTTC. It encodes CSGRSGNVGNEQFF.

This clonotype was seen a handful of times. V gene TRBV3-1 combines with J gene TRBJ1-3; TRBD1 might be the D (5 bases). Trimming stripped 6 bases from V and 0 bases from J, with 12 bases between. From germline, CDR1 is LGHDT and CDR2 YNNKEL (reference sequence). The CDR3 sequence is 15 residues long. The CDR3 sequence: CASSQRDGSGNTIYF. CDR3 bases: TGTGCCAGCAGTCAAAGGGACGGCTCTGGAAACACCATATATTTT.